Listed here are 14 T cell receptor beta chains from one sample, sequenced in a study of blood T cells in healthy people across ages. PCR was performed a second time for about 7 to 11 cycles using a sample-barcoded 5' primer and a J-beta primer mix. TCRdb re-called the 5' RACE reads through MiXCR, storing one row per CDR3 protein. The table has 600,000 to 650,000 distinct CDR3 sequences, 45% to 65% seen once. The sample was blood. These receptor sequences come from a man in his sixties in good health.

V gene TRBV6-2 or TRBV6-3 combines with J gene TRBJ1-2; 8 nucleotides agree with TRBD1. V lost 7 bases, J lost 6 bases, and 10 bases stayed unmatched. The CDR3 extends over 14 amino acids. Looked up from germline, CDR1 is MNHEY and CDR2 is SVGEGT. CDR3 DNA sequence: TGTGCCAGCACCCCAGGGGGCGTCTTGGATGGCTACACCTTC. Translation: CASTPGGVLDGYTF.

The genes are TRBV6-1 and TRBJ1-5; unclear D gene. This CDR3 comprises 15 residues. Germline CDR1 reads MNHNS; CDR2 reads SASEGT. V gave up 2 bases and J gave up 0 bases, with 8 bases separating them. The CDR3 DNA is TGTGCCAGCAGTGAAATAGGATATAGCAATCAGCCCCAGCATTTT. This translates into CASSEIGYSNQPQHF.

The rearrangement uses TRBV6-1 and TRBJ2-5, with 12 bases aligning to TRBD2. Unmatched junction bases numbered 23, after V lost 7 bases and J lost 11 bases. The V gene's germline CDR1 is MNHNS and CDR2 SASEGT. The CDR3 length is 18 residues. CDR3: CASTPGQGLAGIYNEQYF. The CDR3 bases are TGTGCCAGCACCCCGGGTCAAGGACTAGCGGGAATTTACAATGAGCAGTACTTC.

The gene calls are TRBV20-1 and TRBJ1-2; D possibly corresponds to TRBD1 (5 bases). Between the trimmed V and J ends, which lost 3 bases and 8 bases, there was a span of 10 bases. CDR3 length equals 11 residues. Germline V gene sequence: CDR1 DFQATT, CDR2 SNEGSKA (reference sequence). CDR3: CSARLGAGYTF. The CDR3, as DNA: TGCAGTGCTAGGTTAGGGGCGGGCTACACCTTC.

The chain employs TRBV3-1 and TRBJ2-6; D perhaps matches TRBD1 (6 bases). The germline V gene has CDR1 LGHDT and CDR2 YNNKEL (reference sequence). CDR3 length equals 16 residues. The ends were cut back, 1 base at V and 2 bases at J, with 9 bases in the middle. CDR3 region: CASSQGEGAGANVLTF. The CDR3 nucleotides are TGTGCCAGCAGCCAAGGTGAGGGGGCTGGGGCCAACGTCCTGACTTTC.

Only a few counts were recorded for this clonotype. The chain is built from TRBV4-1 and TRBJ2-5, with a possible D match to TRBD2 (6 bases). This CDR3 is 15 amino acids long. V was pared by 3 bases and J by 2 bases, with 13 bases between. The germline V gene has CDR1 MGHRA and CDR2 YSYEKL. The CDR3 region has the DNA TGCGCCAGCAGCCAGGAACGACTAGTTCAAGAGACCCAGTACTTC. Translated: CASSQERLVQETQYF.

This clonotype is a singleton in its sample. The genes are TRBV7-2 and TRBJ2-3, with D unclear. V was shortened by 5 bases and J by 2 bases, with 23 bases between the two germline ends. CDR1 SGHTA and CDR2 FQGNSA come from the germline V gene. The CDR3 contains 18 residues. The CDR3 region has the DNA TGTGCCAGCAGCCCAACAACCTTGTTCCCTGTGGCCACAGATACGCAGTATTTT. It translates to CASSPTTLFPVATDTQYF.

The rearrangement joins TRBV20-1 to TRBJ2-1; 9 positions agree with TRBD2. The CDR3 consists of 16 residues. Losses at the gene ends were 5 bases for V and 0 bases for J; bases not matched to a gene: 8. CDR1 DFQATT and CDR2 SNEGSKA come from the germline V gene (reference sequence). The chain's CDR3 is CSADKNSGSSYNEQFF. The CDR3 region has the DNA TGCAGTGCTGATAAGAATAGCGGGAGCTCCTACAATGAGCAGTTCTTC.

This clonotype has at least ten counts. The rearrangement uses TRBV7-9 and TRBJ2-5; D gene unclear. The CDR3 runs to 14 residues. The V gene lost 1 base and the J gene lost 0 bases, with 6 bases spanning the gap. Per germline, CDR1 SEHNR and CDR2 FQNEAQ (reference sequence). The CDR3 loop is CASSLDGDQETQYF. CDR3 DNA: TGTGCCAGCAGCTTAGATGGCGACCAAGAGACCCAGTACTTC.

The CDR3 protein is CASSPVGVAFRVQYF. The CDR3 nucleotides are TGTGCCAGCAGTCCCGTGGGGGTGGCATTTAGGGTGCAGTACTTC. J is TRBJ2-7 and V is TRBV28, with D possibly called TRBD1 or TRBD2 (5 bases each). Trimming removed 5 bases at V and 9 bases at J, with 23 bases between. CDR3 length: 15 residues. Germline V lookup: CDR1 MDHEN, CDR2 SYDVKM.

The CDR3 protein is CASSQRGIPDTQYF. The CDR3 DNA is TGTGCCAGCAGCCAAAGAGGGATCCCAGATACGCAGTATTTT. The rearrangement links TRBV3-1 to TRBJ2-3; tentatively, D is TRBD2 (5 bases). This CDR3 region has 14 residues. Germline V CDR1 and CDR2: LGHDT, YNNKEL (reference sequence). Trimming cost V 2 bases and J 4 bases, with 10 bases left between them.

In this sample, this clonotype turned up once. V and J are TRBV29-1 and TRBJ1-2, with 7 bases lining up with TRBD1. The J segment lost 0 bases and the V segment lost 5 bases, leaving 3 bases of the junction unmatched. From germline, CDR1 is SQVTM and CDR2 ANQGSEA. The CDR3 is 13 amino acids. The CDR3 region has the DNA TGCAGCGTTACCGGACAGGCTAACTATGGCTACACCTTC. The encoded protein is CSVTGQANYGYTF.

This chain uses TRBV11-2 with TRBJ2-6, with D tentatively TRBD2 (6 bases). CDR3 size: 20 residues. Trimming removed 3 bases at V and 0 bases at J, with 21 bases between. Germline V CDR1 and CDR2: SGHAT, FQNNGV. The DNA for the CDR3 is TGTGCCAGCAGCTTGCGGGGAGTAGTGAGCCCGGTCTCTGGGGCCAACGTCCTGACTTTC. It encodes CASSLRGVVSPVSGANVLTF.

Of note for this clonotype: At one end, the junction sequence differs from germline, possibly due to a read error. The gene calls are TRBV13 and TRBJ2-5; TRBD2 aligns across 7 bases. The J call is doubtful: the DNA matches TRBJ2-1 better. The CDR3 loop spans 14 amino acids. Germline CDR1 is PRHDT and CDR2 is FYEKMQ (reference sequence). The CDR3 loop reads CVSSSRGNQETQFF. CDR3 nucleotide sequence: TGTGTCAGCAGCTCGCGGGGGAACCAAGAGACCCAGTTCTTC.